This T cell receptor beta chain derives from a study of molecular identifiers for immune sequencing clone quantification. Study-wide context: Naive CD8 cell RNA, from 20,000 or 100,000 cells, was split five ways in replicates, with four sequenced. Study-wide findings and caveats: Whereas clones above 20 RNA copies held under 1% of naive-cell molecules, they held over 98% of effector molecules.

This clonotype was recorded once. The antigen is undetermined. At one end the junction does not follow the germline gene, possibly because of a read error. Germline-derived CDR1 and CDR2 are DFQATT and SNEGSKA (reference sequence). The CDR3 covers 14 residues. TCRdb recomputed calls from the PCR reads with MiXCR, one row per CDR3 protein. The sample includes around 460,000 distinct CDR3 sequences, approximately 25% seen only once; the top ten take roughly 0.79%. Sorted cell numbers of roughly 19,000 to 1,000,000, with 10%, 30% or 50% RNA, served as input for naive CD8 libraries. Naive CD8 T cell sorting was performed on the CD8+CD4-CCR7+CD45RA+ phenotype.

The source is a human donor in good health. Some libraries in this study had Jurkat cell RNA spiked in. The sample taken for sequencing was naive CD8+ T cells from blood, with Jurkat cell RNA spiked in. Subset reported: FACS-sorted CD8+CD4-CCR7+CD45RA+ naive T cells. The V gene is TRBV20-1, the J gene TRBJ2-7; D gene uncertain. The chain's CDR3 is CSAGDDETVYEQYF. CDR3 DNA: TGCAGTGCTGGAGATGACGAAACAGTGTACGAGCAGTACTTC.